This T cell receptor beta chain was recorded in a study of identical twins (TCRdb year 2016). Turning to the overall study: To test whether fetal clonotypes persist, the study used deep sequencing on TCR alpha and beta repertoires from monozygotic twins, unrelated adults of various ages, and cord blood. To rule out contamination, the twin experiments were replicated at different times with different library preparation protocols. What the research found in general, with its limitations: Because the same donors could not be followed over many years, conclusions were based on cross-sectional statistical analysis. Abundant cord blood beta clonotypes carried fewer insertions; young adult naive repertoires showed a weaker similar trend, while memory repertoires showed none. Compared with coincidental sharing between unrelated individuals, out-of-frame TCR alpha sequences shared between twins showed an excess of sequences with low generation probability. Zero-insertion analyses could be partly confounded by invariant T cells such as MAIT and iNKT, although diverse VJ usage argued against such confounding for most clonotypes. Excess twin sharing in beta out-of-frame sequences was weaker because fewer shared sequences lowered the signal-to-noise ratio. Recombination models systematically underestimated out-of-frame TCR alpha sharing in monozygotic twins but agreed with sharing between unrelated individuals.

The method behind the library was 5' RACE. The sequencing machine was an Illumina HiSeq 2000. A universal primer binding site was introduced by template switching, and a unique molecular identifier was present in the final cDNA, enabling accurate counting of TCR cDNA molecules. Specific primers in the conserved constant-segment region were used to synthesize first-strand cDNA for the TCR alpha and beta chains. Each cDNA library was double barcoded, with a SMART-Mk sample barcode plus Illumina barcodes, to control for contamination. TruSeq adapter sequences, together with Illumina sample barcodes, were added in two successive PCR steps. The Illumina HiSeq platform was used with custom primers to sequence TCR alpha and beta cDNA libraries. The original pipeline was this. MiGEC processed the raw reads to extract unique molecular identifiers, while MiXCR was used to determine the CDR3 positions. For each individual, recombination models were inferred using an EM algorithm with the repgenHMM and IGoR tools. Shared clonotype analysis was performed with the tcR package in R, normalizing sharing by the product of cloneset sizes. To study raw recombination without the effects of thymic and clonal selection, out-of-frame nonproductive sequences were analyzed. Through fastp at Q25 and MiXCR, TCRdb rebuilt clones from the public reads, retaining in-frame beta chains. Entries that share a CDR3 protein sequence are merged under the most common genes and DNA. The V and J calls come from TCRdb's annotation, not from the publication. The sample table contains about 1.7 million distinct CDR3 sequences; only one count was recorded for about 30% of them. Over 0.25% of the sample rests with the top ten.

Inclusive of the bounding cysteine and phenylalanine, the CDR3 is 13 residues long. Only the CDR3 portion is preserved as DNA: 39 bases, with reading frame beginning at the first base. CDR1 and CDR2 (SNHLY, FYNNEI) derive from the germline V gene. The germline V and J ends show losses of 5 bases and 9 bases respectively, and no gene match explains 10 bases of the junction. This clonotype was seen more than once but under ten times. The target of this receptor is not known. No much larger clone exists at a distance of one base, and base qualities are not known. All donors were healthy Caucasians. Rearrangement joined TRBV2 to TRBJ2-7, and 7 junctional nucleotides match TRBD1. This TCR was recovered from a newborn girl in good health. The sample was cord blood. Here is the DNA: TGTGCCAGCAGTCTAACAGGGGATAGTCGGCAGTACTTC. Translated, this is CASSLTGDSRQYF.